Following are 16 T cell receptor beta chains from one sample sequenced in a study of cytotoxic CD8 clonotypes in ibrutinib-treated CLL. TCRdb's table, derived via immunoSEQ multiplex PCR, lists solely in-frame clones and lacks some. This table has just under 70,000 clones, approximately 71% appearing once. This specimen was PBMCs, taken after 12 months of ibrutinib treatment. These receptors were obtained from a human donor with chronic lymphocytic leukemia.

This clone was found once. The chain carries TRBV5-4 and TRBJ2-7; D not certain. Trimming pared 1 base from V and 5 bases from J, leaving 7 bases between. This CDR3 spans 12 amino acids. Germline V lookup: CDR1 SGHNT, CDR2 YYREEE (reference sequence). The CDR3 sequence: CASSLNGNEQYF. The DNA for the CDR3 is TGTGCCAGCAGCTTGAATGGGAACGAGCAGTACTTC. Looking up the rest from reference TRBV5-4 and TRBJ2-7 gives the full variable domain: ETGVTQSPTHLIKTRGQQVTLRCSSQSGHNTVSWYQQALGQGPQFIFQYYREEENGRGNFPPRFSGLQFPNYSSELNVNALELDDSALYLCASSLNGNEQYFGPGTRLTVT.

This chain links TRBV30 with TRBJ1-2; 10 bases are a match to TRBD1. The CDR3 spans 17 residues. Germline trimming cut 4 bases from V and 7 bases from J; bases unmatched to any gene: 18. Germline V gene lookup returns CDR1 GTSNPN and CDR2 SVGIG (reference sequence). The CDR3 sequence: CAWTLTRDRGPSGGYTF. Written as DNA, the CDR3 is TGTGCCTGGACCCTGACCCGGGACAGGGGCCCTTCGGGTGGCTACACCTTC.

This clone turned up a few times. This chain connects TRBV6-4 to TRBJ2-2; D perhaps matches TRBD1 (6 bases). This CDR3 comprises 14 residues. Germline CDR1 is MRHNA and CDR2 is SNTAGT. V was clipped by 5 bases and J by 3 bases, with 10 bases between them. CDR3 in amino acids: CASSKAGDTGELFF. In nucleotides, the CDR3 is TGTGCCAGCAGTAAAGCAGGGGACACCGGGGAGCTGTTTTTT.

The chain recombines TRBV10-3 with TRBJ1-5; tentatively, D is TRBD1 (6 bases). This CDR3 is 16 amino acids long. The V end was cut by 3 bases, the J end by 1 base, with 13 bases between. Germline CDR1 ENHRY, CDR2 SYGVKD. This CDR3 reads CAISDGRGGSNQPQHF. The CDR3 DNA follows: TGTGCCATCAGTGATGGCAGGGGAGGCAGCAATCAGCCCCAGCATTTT.

The chain combines TRBV27 with TRBJ1-2; 9 nucleotides agree with TRBD1. This CDR3 is built from 18 residues. Per germline, CDR1 MNHEY and CDR2 SMNVEV (reference sequence). With 4 bases clipped from V and 1 base from J, the junction kept 13 bases outside the gene matches. CDR3 amino acids: CASSSLGFGTGRNYGYTF. The CDR3 DNA reads TGTGCCAGCAGTTCCCTAGGTTTCGGGACAGGGCGTAACTATGGCTACACCTTC.

The chain uses TRBV7-9 and TRBJ2-7; D gene unclear. V lost 4 bases and J lost 0, with 7 bases in between. The CDR3 runs to 13 residues. Germline V gene lookup returns CDR1 SEHNR and CDR2 FQNEAQ (reference sequence). This chain's CDR3 is CASSSGSSYEQYF. The CDR3, as DNA: TGTGCCAGCAGCTCCGGCAGCTCCTACGAGCAGTACTTC.

This rearrangement joins TRBV5-4 to TRBJ2-7; D is perhaps TRBD1 (6 bases). V was clipped by 2 bases and J by 2 bases, with 8 bases between them. The CDR3 totals 13 residues. CDR1 is SGHNT, CDR2 YYREEE, per germline (reference sequence). For the CDR3, the DNA is TGTGCCAGCAGCTTTGGACAGACCTACGAGCAGTACTTC. Encoded protein: CASSFGQTYEQYF. Full variable domain (remainder filled in from reference TRBV5-4 and TRBJ2-7): ETGVTQSPTHLIKTRGQQVTLRCSSQSGHNTVSWYQQALGQGPQFIFQYYREEENGRGNFPPRFSGLQFPNYSSELNVNALELDDSALYLCASSFGQTYEQYFGPGTRLTVT.

This chain joins TRBV13 and TRBJ1-1; 10 nucleotides align to TRBD1. Germline trimming cut 5 bases from V and 9 bases from J; bases unmatched to any gene: 12. The CDR3 consists of 15 residues. Germline values: CDR1 PRHDT, CDR2 FYEKMQ (reference sequence). The chain's CDR3 is CASSETGGMRAKAFF. The CDR3 DNA sequence: TGTGCCAGCAGCGAGACAGGGGGCATGCGGGCTAAAGCTTTCTTT.

Only a few counts were recorded for this clone. This chain connects TRBV28 to TRBJ1-6, with 7 bases identical to TRBD1. Unmatched junction bases numbered 7, after V lost 5 bases and J lost 9 bases. The CDR3 has 14 residues. CDR1 MDHEN and CDR2 SYDVKM come from the germline V gene. Here the CDR3 DNA reads TGTGCCAGCAGTATGACAGGGCTGGGTTCACCCCTCCACTTT. Translated, it gives CASSMTGLGSPLHF.

This rearrangement joins TRBV6-5 to TRBJ1-3, with D possibly being TRBD1 (5 bases). Per germline, CDR1 MNHEY and CDR2 SVGAGI. CDR3 length: 15 amino acids. Trimming left V 6 bases short and J 0 bases short, with 12 bases between. CDR3 nucleotides: TGTGCCAGCAGATCCTCGACAGCCTCTGGAAACACCATATATTTT. Its translation: CASRSSTASGNTIYF.

In its sample, this clone was seen a few times. The chain recombines TRBV7-9 with TRBJ2-7; D ambiguous. The CDR3 totals 15 residues. Looked up from germline, CDR1 is SEHNR and CDR2 is FQNEAQ (reference sequence). Trimming cost V 4 bases and J 3 bases, with 16 bases left between them. DNA for the CDR3: TGTGCCAGCAGCTCCGATTTCCCTCTTAGCTACGAGCAGTACTTC. Its translation: CASSSDFPLSYEQYF.

In this sample, this clone turned up once. The V gene is TRBV6-5, the J gene TRBJ2-2, with 7 bases fitting TRBD1. The trim removed 5 bases at V and 2 bases at J, leaving 5 bases unmatched. The CDR3 consists of 15 residues. CDR1 is MNHEY, CDR2 SVGAGI, per germline. As DNA, the CDR3 is TGTGCCAGCAGTCGCACAGGGGTCAACACCGGGGAGCTGTTTTTT. It encodes CASSRTGVNTGELFF.

V and J are TRBV21-1 and TRBJ2-1; whether TRBD2, the table's D call, matches the DNA was not checked. TRBV21-1 is designated a pseudogene. The CDR3 extends over 19 amino acids. Here the CDR3 DNA reads TGTGCCAGCAGCAAACTAGCGGGGGGGCCGGTTGGATGCTACAATGAGCAGTTCTTC. Protein: CASSKLAGGPVGCYNEQFF.

This chain connects TRBV7-9 to TRBJ2-5; 7 bases are shared with TRBD1. The CDR3 totals 15 residues. Germline CDR1 SEHNR, CDR2 FQNEAQ (reference sequence). V shed 6 bases and J 5 bases; nucleotides not matched to a gene: 12. As DNA, the CDR3 is TGTGCCAGCAGACCAGGACAGGAAAGTCGGGAGACCCAGTACTTC. This translates into CASRPGQESRETQYF.

The CDR3 region has the DNA TGTGCCAGCAGCCCCGGGAGGGATAGCGCCCAAGAGACCCAGTACTTC. It yields the protein CASSPGRDSAQETQYF. This chain uses TRBV7-2 with TRBJ2-5; 8 bases agree with TRBD2. The CDR3 is made up of 16 amino acids. From germline, CDR1 is SGHTA and CDR2 FQGNSA. The V gene end was trimmed by 5 bases and the J gene end by 1 base; junction bases not matched to a gene: 9.

This sequence joins TRBV27 and TRBJ1-6; TRBD1 agrees at 7 bases. Germline V CDR1 and CDR2: MNHEY, SMNVEV (reference sequence). J gave up 7 bases and V 6 bases, and 6 bases lay outside the gene matches. There are 14 residues in the CDR3. The CDR3 loop is CASRKTGRNSPLHF. In DNA form, the CDR3 reads TGTGCCAGCAGAAAGACAGGGCGAAATTCACCCCTCCACTTT.